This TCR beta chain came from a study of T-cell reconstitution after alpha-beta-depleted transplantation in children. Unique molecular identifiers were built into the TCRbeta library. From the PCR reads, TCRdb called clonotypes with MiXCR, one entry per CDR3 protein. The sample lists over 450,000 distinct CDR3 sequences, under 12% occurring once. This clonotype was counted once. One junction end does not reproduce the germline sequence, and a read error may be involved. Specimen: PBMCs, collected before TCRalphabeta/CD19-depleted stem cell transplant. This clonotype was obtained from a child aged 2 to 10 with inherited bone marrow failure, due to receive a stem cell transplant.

The CDR3 spells CCARAPGLVASYNEQFF. For the CDR3, the DNA is TGCTGTGCTAGAGCTCCGGGACTAGTGGCCTCCTACAATGAGCAGTTCTTC. The chain employs TRBV20-1 and TRBJ2-1; 8 bases line up with TRBD2. This CDR3 has 17 residues. The germline gives CDR1 DFQATT, CDR2 SNEGSKA (reference sequence).